The T cell receptor (beta chain) described here comes from a study of cytomegalovirus exposure and HLA in healthy donors. Primers included in the PCR were 60 Vbeta and 13 Jbeta primers. Here immunoSEQ multiplex PCR was the method, and the copy in TCRdb shows in-frame clones only, minus some. The sample includes some 180,000 clones, more than 60% seen only once; the top ten take 1.4% to 1.5%. Germline V gene sequence: CDR1 MNHNS, CDR2 SASEGT. The CDR3 covers 16 residues. Trimming shortened V by 1 base and J by 4 bases, and 14 bases separated the two germline ends. Specimen: PBMCs. This clonotype was sampled from a man in his late teens or twenties in good health and CMV-seronegative. The rearrangement links TRBV6-1 to TRBJ2-1; D is possibly TRBD1 (6 bases). This chain's CDR3 is CASSEDPRGTYNEQFF. For the CDR3, the DNA is TGTGCCAGCAGTGAAGATCCGAGGGGGACATACAATGAGCAGTTCTTC.